The clone carrying this T cell receptor beta chain has a single count. Its antigen is not known. These data belong to a study of graft-versus-host responses after intestinal transplantation. Across the whole study: All recipients were transplanted with multivisceral, liver-intestinal, or isolated intestinal grafts. General study results and limits: Peak levels of circulating GvH clones tracked with early post-transplant HvG declines. The presence of high graft-versus-host to host-versus-graft clonal ratios in allografts characterized patients with graft-donor T cell macrochimerism.

V was shortened by 2 bases and J by 0 bases, with 9 bases between the two germline ends. The germline V gene has CDR1 MNHNS and CDR2 SASEGT. The CDR3 totals 15 residues. Sequenced by immunoSEQ multiplex PCR; TCRdb stores in-frame clones only, minus some. The sample yields about 80,000 clones, roughly nine tenths seen once. The receptor comes from a human donor who received an intestinal transplant. Sequences were derived from unstimulated CD4+ T cells sorted from spleen or lymph node cells, sampled before intestinal transplant. This chain links TRBV6-1 with TRBJ2-3, with D possibly TRBD1 on 6 matching bases. In nucleotides, the CDR3 is TGTGCCAGCAGTGAACAGCAGGGGAGCACAGATACGCAGTATTTT. Its protein product is CASSEQQGSTDTQYF.